The clone carrying this TCR beta chain was counted ten times or more. Its matching antigen is unknown. The length of the CDR3 is 12 residues. Germline CDR1 reads SEHNR; CDR2 reads FQNEAQ (reference sequence). Trimming took off 4 bases at V and 7 bases at J, with 10 bases between the two ends. Patients were excluded because of uncontrolled infection, other autoimmune disease, pregnancy or lactation. RNA transcripts gave rise to amplified TCR beta CDR3 regions. The HTBI primer set was used in a first-round RT-PCR of the TCR CDR3. TCRdb itself ran the multiplex PCR reads through MiXCR, one entry per CDR3 protein. The sample lists approximately 640,000 distinct CDR3 sequences; just under 45% were seen once. This sample is drawn from a study of T cells in Graves' hyperthyroidism and ophthalmopathy. Overall study results and limits: Ophthalmopathy was distinguished from stable hyperthyroidism by 13 V-J signatures. Most expanded thyroid clonotypes above 0.001 recurred in blood. For ophthalmopathy, model prediction preceded onset by a median roughly 6.3 months.

Sequencing used peripheral blood or thyroid tissue (not recorded which). This TCR was sampled from an adult man with Graves' disease, either hyperthyroidism or ophthalmopathy (not recorded which). This chain connects TRBV7-9 to TRBJ1-2, with a tentative D call TRBD1 (6 bases). CDR3 loop: CASSYAGAGYTF. For the CDR3, the DNA is TGTGCCAGCAGCTACGCAGGGGCTGGCTACACCTTC.